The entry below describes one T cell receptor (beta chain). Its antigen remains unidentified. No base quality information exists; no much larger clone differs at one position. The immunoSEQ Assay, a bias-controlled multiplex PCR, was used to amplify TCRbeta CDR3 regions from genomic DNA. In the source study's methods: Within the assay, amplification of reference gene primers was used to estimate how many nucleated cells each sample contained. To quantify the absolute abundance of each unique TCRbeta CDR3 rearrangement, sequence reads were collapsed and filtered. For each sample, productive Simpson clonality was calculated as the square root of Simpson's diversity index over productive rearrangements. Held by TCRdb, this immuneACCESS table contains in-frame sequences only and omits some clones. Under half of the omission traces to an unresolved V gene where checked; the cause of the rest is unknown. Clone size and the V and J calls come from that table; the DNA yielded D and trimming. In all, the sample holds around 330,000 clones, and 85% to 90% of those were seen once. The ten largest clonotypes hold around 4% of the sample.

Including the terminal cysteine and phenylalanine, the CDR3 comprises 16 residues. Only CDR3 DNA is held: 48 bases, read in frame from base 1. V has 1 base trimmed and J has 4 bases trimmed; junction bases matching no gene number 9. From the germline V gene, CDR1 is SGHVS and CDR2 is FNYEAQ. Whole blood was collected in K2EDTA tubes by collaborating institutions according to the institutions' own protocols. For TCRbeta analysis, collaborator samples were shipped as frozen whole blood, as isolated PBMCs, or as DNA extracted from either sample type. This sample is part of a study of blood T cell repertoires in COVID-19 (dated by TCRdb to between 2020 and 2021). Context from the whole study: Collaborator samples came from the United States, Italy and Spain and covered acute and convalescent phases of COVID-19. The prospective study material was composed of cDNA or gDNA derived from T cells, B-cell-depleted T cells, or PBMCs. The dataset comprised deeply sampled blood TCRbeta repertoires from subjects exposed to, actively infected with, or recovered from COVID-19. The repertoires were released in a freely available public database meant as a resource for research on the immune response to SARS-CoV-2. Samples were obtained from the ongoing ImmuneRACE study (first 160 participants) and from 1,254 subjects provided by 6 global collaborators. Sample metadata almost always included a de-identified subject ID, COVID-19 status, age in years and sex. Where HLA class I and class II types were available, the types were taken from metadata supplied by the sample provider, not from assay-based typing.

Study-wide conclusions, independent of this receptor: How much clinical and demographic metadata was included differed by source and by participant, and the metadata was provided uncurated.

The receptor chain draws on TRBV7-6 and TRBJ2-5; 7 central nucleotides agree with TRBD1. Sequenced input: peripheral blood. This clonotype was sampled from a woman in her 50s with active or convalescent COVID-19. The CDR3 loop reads CASSLGTQGRRETQYF. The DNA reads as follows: TGTGCCAGCAGCTTAGGAACACAGGGGCGGCGAGAGACCCAGTACTTC.